The source of this T cell receptor beta chain is a study of blood T cell repertoires in COVID-19. Cohort assignment relied on participant-reported clinical history. Only in-frame clones appear in the TCRdb table, and some are missing; sequencing was by immunoSEQ multiplex PCR. Of fewer than 400,000 clones listed, just under 90% are singletons. This sequence was found in a woman aged 45-65 years who had recovered from COVID-19. Sequenced: PBMCs or T cells enriched from blood (not recorded which).

The CDR3 DNA sequence: TGTGCCAGCAGCCAAGGTCTTGGACAGGCAGTGTACACCGGGGAGCTGTTTTTT. This encodes CASSQGLGQAVYTGELFF. The genes are TRBV14 and TRBJ2-2; 7 bases line up with TRBD1. Germline V gene lookup returns CDR1 SGHDN and CDR2 FVKESK. The CDR3 has 18 amino acids. The J segment lost 3 bases and the V segment lost 1 base, leaving 11 bases of the junction unmatched.